These 7 T cell receptor beta chains originate from one sample sequenced in a study of T cells in Graves' hyperthyroidism and ophthalmopathy. Amplification of TCR beta CDR3 regions used RNA as the template. During a first-round RT-PCR of the TCR CDR3, the HTBI primer set was used. TCRdb reprocessed the multiplex PCR reads via MiXCR and lists one record per CDR3 protein. This sample yields around 800,000 distinct CDR3 sequences, of which roughly 40% are seen a single time; more than 7% belongs to the top ten. Sequencing used blood. Receptor source: a man between 18 and 35 years old with Graves' hyperthyroidism.

This clonotype came up many times. The V gene is TRBV9, the J gene TRBJ1-2; D is unclear. Germline CDR1 reads SGDLS; CDR2 reads YYNGEE. CDR3 length: 14 amino acids. V gave up 1 base and J gave up 3 bases, with 10 bases separating them. The CDR3 region has the DNA TGTGCCAGCAGCGTAACTAACGGATACTATGGCTACACCTTC. It is translated as CASSVTNGYYGYTF.

The chain recombines TRBV25-1 with TRBJ2-7; possibly TRBD2 for D (7 bases). V was clipped by 5 bases and J by 4 bases, with 15 bases between them. The germline CDR1 and CDR2 sequences are MGHDK and SYGVNS. This CDR3 comprises 14 residues. CDR3 DNA: TGTGCCAGCAGTTTAAAGAGGGGGGGATACGAGCAGTACTTC. It encodes CASSLKRGGYEQYF.

This clonotype was picked up many times. V is TRBV7-9 and J is TRBJ1-1; no clear D. CDR3 length: 14 residues. Germline CDR1 and CDR2: SEHNR and FQNEAQ (reference sequence). The germline V and J ends were trimmed by 5 bases and 1 base, with 11 bases remaining between them. The CDR3 loop reads CASSTSGRNTEAFF. In DNA, the CDR3 is TGTGCCAGCAGCACCTCGGGAAGGAACACTGAAGCTTTCTTT.

The chain employs TRBV20-1 and TRBJ1-1, with a tentative D call TRBD1 (5 bases). CDR1 and CDR2 from the germline V gene are DFQATT and SNEGSKA (reference sequence). This CDR3 comprises 13 residues. V was pared by 8 bases and J by 3 bases, with 16 bases between. CDR3 sequence: CSLASQGDTEAFF. The CDR3 DNA follows: TGCAGTTTAGCTTCTCAGGGAGACACTGAAGCTTTCTTT.

This clonotype was found many times. The chain employs TRBV7-9 and TRBJ1-6; 8 bases agree with TRBD1. The junction had 7 bases not matched to a gene; V was cut back by 1 base and J by 8 bases. CDR3 length equals 16 residues. Germline V gives CDR1 SEHNR, CDR2 FQNEAQ (reference sequence). The CDR3 loop reads CASSLEWTGPDSPLHF. Here the CDR3 DNA reads TGTGCCAGCAGCTTAGAGTGGACAGGGCCGGATTCACCCCTCCACTTT.

This clonotype has more than one count but fewer than ten. Possible read error: a much larger clone is one base away. The gene calls are TRBV25-1 and TRBJ1-3; a possible D gene is TRBD1 (5 bases). The CDR3 extends over 11 amino acids. CDR1 MGHDK and CDR2 SYGVNS come from the germline V gene. The V end lost 10 bases, the J end lost 4 bases, and 8 bases lay between the germline ends. For the CDR3, the DNA is TGTGCCATCGGGGCGGGAAACACCATATATTTT. Its translation: CAIGAGNTIYF.

The CDR3 DNA sequence: TGTGCCAGCAGCCAAGATCTTTCCAGTAGCGCCTACGAGCAGTACTTC. Its protein product is CASSQDLSSSAYEQYF. This chain uses TRBV7-2 with TRBJ2-7, with D possibly being TRBD2 (5 bases). The ends were cut back, 5 bases at V and 2 bases at J, with 19 bases in the middle. The CDR3 is 16 amino acids. The germline V gene has CDR1 SGHTA and CDR2 FQGNSA.